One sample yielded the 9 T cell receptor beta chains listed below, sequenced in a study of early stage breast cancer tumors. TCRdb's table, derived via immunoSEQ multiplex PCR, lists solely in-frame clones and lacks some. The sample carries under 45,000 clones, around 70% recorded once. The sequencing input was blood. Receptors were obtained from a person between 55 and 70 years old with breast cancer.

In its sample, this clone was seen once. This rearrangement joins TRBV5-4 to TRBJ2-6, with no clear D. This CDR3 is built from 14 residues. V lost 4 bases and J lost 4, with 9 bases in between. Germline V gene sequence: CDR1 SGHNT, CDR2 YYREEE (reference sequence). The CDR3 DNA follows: TGTGCCAGCAGCCTCCCCTTCGGGGCCAACGTCCTGACTTTC. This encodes CASSLPFGANVLTF.

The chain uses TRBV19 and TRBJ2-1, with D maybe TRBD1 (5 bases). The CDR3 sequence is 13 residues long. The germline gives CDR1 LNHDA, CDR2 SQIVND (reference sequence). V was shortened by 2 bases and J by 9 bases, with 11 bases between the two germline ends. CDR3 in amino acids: CASSIRGPAEQFF. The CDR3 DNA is TGTGCCAGTAGTATAAGGGGTCCGGCTGAGCAGTTCTTC. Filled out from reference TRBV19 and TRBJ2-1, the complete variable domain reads DGGITQSPKYLFRKEGQNVTLSCEQNLNHDAMYWYRQDPGQGLRLIYYSQIVNDFQKGDIAEGYSVSREKKESFPLTVTSAQKNPTAFYLCASSIRGPAEQFFGPGTRLTVL.

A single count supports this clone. CDR3 nucleotides: TGTGCCAGCAGTCGAATGACAGGGTTCACCGGGGAGCTGTTTTTT. This codes for CASSRMTGFTGELFF. V is TRBV4-2 and J is TRBJ2-2, with TRBD1 matching 7 bases. Germline V gene lookup returns CDR1 LGHNA and CDR2 YNFKEQ. V lost 6 bases, J lost 4 bases, and 8 bases stayed unmatched. This CDR3 region has 15 residues.

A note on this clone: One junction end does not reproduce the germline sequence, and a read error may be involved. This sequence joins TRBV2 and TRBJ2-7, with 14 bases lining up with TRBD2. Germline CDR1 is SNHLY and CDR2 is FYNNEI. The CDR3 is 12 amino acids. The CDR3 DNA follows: TGTGCCAGCAGAGGACTAGCGGGAGGCCTCCTTTTC. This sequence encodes CASRGLAGGLLF.

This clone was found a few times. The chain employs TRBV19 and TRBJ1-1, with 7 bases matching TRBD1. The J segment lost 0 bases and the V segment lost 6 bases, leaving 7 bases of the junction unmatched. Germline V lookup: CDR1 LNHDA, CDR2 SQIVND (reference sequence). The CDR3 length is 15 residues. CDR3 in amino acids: CASRPQGTLNTEAFF. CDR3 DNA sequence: TGTGCCAGTAGGCCACAGGGGACGCTGAACACTGAAGCTTTCTTT.

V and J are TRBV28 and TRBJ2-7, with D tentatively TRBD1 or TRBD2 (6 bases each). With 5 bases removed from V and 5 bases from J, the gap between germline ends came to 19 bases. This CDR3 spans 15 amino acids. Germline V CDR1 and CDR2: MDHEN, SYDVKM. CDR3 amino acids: CASSDPGTRRDEQYF. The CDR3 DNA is TGTGCCAGCAGTGACCCCGGGACAAGGAGGGACGAGCAGTACTTC.

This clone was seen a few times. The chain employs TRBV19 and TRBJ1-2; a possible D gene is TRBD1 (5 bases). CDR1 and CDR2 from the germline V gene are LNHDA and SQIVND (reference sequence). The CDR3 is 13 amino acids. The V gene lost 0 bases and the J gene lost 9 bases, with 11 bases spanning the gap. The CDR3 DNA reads TGTGCCAGTAGTATAGACGGGGGAAAGCGCTACACCTTC. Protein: CASSIDGGKRYTF.

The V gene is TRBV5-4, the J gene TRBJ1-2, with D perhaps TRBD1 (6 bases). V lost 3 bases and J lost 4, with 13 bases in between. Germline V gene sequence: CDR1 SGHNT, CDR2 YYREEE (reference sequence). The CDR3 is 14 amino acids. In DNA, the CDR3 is TGTGCCAGCAGCTCCCTCAGGGGTGGCTATGGCTACACCTTC. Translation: CASSSLRGGYGYTF. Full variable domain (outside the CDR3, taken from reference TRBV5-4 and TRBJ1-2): ETGVTQSPTHLIKTRGQQVTLRCSSQSGHNTVSWYQQALGQGPQFIFQYYREEENGRGNFPPRFSGLQFPNYSSELNVNALELDDSALYLCASSSLRGGYGYTFGSGTRLTVV.

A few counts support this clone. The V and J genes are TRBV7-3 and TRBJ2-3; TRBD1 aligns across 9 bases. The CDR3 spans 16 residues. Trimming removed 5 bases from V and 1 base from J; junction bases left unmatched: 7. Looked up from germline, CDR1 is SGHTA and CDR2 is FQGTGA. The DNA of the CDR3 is TGTGCCAGCAGCCTATACCGGACAGGGGGCACAGATACGCAGTATTTT. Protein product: CASSLYRTGGTDTQYF.